The source of this T cell receptor beta chain is a study of breast tumors, draining lymph nodes, adjacent tissues (dated by TCRdb to the mid-2010s). Regarding the research as a whole: TCR beta repertoires were compared across tumor, adjacent nontumor tissue and axillary lymph nodes obtained from breast cancer patients. In human breast cancer, the study set out to evaluate how tumor, surrounding tissue and draining lymph node repertoires relate to one another and whether T cells may move between these sites. Beyond this particular receptor, the publication reports: The conclusion that tumor T cells originate in lymph nodes was framed as consistent with a hypothesis rather than directly demonstrated. A scenario in which most tumor T cells derive from the lymph node and then expand within tumor tissue was judged to be consistent with the data. Tumor and nontumor tissue repertoires were significantly more similar in luminal-like than in basal-like breast cancer. Tumor T-cell repertoires showed less diversity than lymph node repertoires and more diversity than nontumor tissue repertoires, and tumor T-cell repertoires showed preferential V and J gene usage.

Data came from an Illumina HiSeq 2000. Multiplex PCR amplification was used to generate the TCR beta chain libraries. The amplified TCR beta chain products were analyzed by high-throughput sequencing. The raw public data were reprocessed by TCRdb itself: fastp quality trimming at Q25, MiXCR clonotype calling, in-frame beta chains only. When rows share a CDR3 protein, they turn into one entry using the most common DNA and genes. Across this sample there are around 100,000 distinct CDR3 sequences, with 21% seen only once. Around 1.3% of the sample goes to the ten largest clones. The axillary draining lymph nodes of breast cancer patients were the source of the lymph node samples. The CDR3 runs 17 residues from the cysteine to the phenylalanine. The DNA shown is the 51-base CDR3, in frame from base 1. The germline V gene encodes CDR1 SGDLS and CDR2 YYNGEE. Trimming takes 3 bases off V and 5 bases off J; junction bases not matched to a gene: 13.

The table lists this clonotype with many counts. What antigen it recognizes has not been identified. Base qualities are missing; no much larger clone stands one base away. The receptor comes from a female donor with breast cancer. Some clones in this sample may be carry-over from other donors' samples. The chain employs TRBV9 and TRBJ2-5; 10 bases in between match TRBD2. Sequenced material: axillary lymph node tissue. The DNA sequence is as follows: TGTGCCAGCAGCGCCGGGACTAGCGCCCGGACGGGGGAGACCCAGTACTTC. Translated, this gives CASSAGTSARTGETQYF.